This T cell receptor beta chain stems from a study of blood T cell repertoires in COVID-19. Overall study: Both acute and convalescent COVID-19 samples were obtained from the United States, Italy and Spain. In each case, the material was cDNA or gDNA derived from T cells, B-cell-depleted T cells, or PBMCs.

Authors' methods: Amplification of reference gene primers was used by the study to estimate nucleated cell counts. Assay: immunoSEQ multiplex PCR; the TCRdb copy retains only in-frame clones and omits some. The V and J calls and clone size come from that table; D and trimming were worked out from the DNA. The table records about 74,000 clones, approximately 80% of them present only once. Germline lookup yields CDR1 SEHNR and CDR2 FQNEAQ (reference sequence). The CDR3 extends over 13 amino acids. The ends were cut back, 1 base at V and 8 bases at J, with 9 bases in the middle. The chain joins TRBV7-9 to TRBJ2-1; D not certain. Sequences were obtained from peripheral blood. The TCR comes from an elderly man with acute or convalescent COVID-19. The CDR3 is CASSLDLLDEQFF. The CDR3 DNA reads TGTGCCAGCAGCTTAGATCTACTGGATGAGCAGTTCTTC.